This is a list of T cell receptor beta chains from one sample in a study of glioma-infiltrating T cells. TCRdb called the multiplex PCR reads again in MiXCR, with one record for every CDR3 protein. The sample holds about 93,000 distinct CDR3 sequences, around 42% seen once. The sample taken for sequencing was glioma tissue, nonneoplastic brain tissue, or PBMCs (not recorded which). The receptors were sampled from a human donor with low-grade glioma or glioblastoma, undergoing nonglioma brain surgery, or in good health (not recorded which). Each CDR3 is given with its conserved first and last residue. Fields, in order: J gene, D gene, CDR3 length, clone size, V gene, CDR3 protein, CDR3 DNA. A D gene is named only where the DNA matches it firmly. Rows give clone size only sometimes, using once, few, many, or a class for an expanded clone.

>TRBJ2-7|TRBD1|15|many|TRBV6-5
CASSSSGQGFYEQYF
TGTGCCAGCAGTTCCTCGGGACAGGGTTTTTACGAGCAGTACTTC
>TRBJ1-3|TRBD1|17|.|TRBV27
CASSLSRTGGYGYTIYF
TGTGCCAGCAGTTTATCGAGGACAGGGGGCTATGGCTACACCATATATTTT
>TRBJ2-2|.|14|many|TRBV28
CASRWGSNTGELFF
TGTGCCAGCAGATGGGGGTCGAACACCGGGGAGCTGTTTTTT
>TRBJ1-5|.|14|many|TRBV7-9
CASSLGKENQPQHF
TGTGCCAGCAGCTTAGGAAAGGAGAATCAGCCCCAGCATTTT
>TRBJ2-1|TRBD2|15|.|TRBV20-1
CSANTGLAVPNGQFF
TGCAGTGCAAACACTGGACTAGCGGTCCCCAATGGGCAGTTCTTC
>TRBJ2-1|.|17|.|TRBV3-1
CASSSEFPRRTDNKQFF
TGTGCCAGCAGCAGTGAATTTCCGCGCCGGACAGACAATAAGCAGTTCTTC
>TRBJ2-1|.|11|many|TRBV28
CASSQTAEQFF
TGTGCCAGCAGTCAAACAGCTGAGCAGTTCTTC
>TRBJ2-3|.|12|.|TRBV5-1
CASGLEWDTQYF
TGCGCCAGCGGCTTGGAATGGGATACGCAGTATTTT
>TRBJ2-1|.|17|many|TRBV19
CASSIGGPKGRFNEQFF
TGTGCCAGTAGTATTGGGGGGCCGAAGGGGCGTTTTAATGAGCAGTTCTTC
>TRBJ2-1|TRBD2|18|once|TRBV6-5
CASSYSGTSGGANNEQFF
TGTGCCAGCAGTTACTCCGGAACTAGCGGGGGGGCCAACAATGAGCAGTTCTTC
>TRBJ2-7|.|13|many|TRBV29-1
CSVEFTGNYEQYF
TGCAGCGTTGAATTTACCGGGAACTACGAGCAGTACTTC
>TRBJ2-5|TRBD2|12|.|TRBV27
CASCGLVETQYF
TGTGCCAGCTGTGGACTAGTCGAGACTCAGTACTTC
>TRBJ2-5|.|12|.|TRBV6-5
CSSSLSGETRYF
TGTTCCAGCAGTCTCTCTGGGGAGACCCGGTACTTC
>TRBJ2-3|.|12|many|TRBV5-4
CASSFSANTQYF
TGTGCCAGCAGCTTTTCTGCCAATACGCAGTATTTT
>TRBJ1-1|.|14|many|TRBV20-1
CSARGQGPRTEAFF
TGCAGTGCTAGAGGGCAGGGGCCACGGACTGAAGCTTTCTTT
>TRBJ2-7|TRBD2|14|.|TRBV9
CASSVGGGRYEQYF
TGTGCCAGCAGCGTAGGGGGGGGACGCTACGAGCAGTACTTC
>TRBJ1-5|.|13|many|TRBV2
CASRGVGNQPQHF
TGTGCCAGCAGGGGGGTTGGCAATCAGCCCCAGCATTTT
>TRBJ1-3|.|11|many|TRBV6-4
CASGQRNTIYF
TGTGCCAGCGGACAGCGAAACACCATATATTTT
>TRBJ1-2|.|15|many|TRBV3-1
CASSQDGVSPWGYTF
TGTGCCAGCAGCCAAGATGGAGTTTCGCCTTGGGGCTACACCTTC
>TRBJ2-7|.|11|many|TRBV18
CATQSDYEQYF
TGTGCCACCCAGAGCGACTACGAGCAGTACTTC
>TRBJ2-5|TRBD1|14|.|TRBV6-5
CASSYRGPTETQYF
TGTGCCAGCAGTTACAGGGGGCCTACAGAGACCCAGTACTTC
>TRBJ1-1|.|13|many|TRBV6-4
CASARMSNTEAFF
TGTGCCAGCGCCAGGATGTCGAACACTGAAGCTTTCTTT
>TRBJ2-1|.|15|many|TRBV27
CASSLSIPGAGEQFF
TGTGCCAGCAGTTTATCGATTCCAGGGGCAGGGGAGCAGTTCTTC
>TRBJ2-3|TRBD2|14|few|TRBV5-6
CASSLGLAPDTQYF
TGTGCCAGCAGCCTGGGACTAGCTCCAGATACGCAGTATTTT
>TRBJ2-2|.|15|many|TRBV27
CASSSFRLYTGELFF
TGTGCCAGCAGTTCCTTCCGCCTTTACACCGGGGAGCTGTTTTTT
>TRBJ2-1|TRBD1|16|many|TRBV25-1
CASSDPRTGGINEQFF
TGTGCCAGCAGTGACCCGCGGACAGGGGGAATCAATGAGCAGTTCTTC
>TRBJ2-3|.|15|many|TRBV6-4
CASSESPATTDTQYF
TGTGCCAGCAGTGAGTCCCCCGCCACCACAGATACGCAGTATTTT
>TRBJ1-2|TRBD1|16|once|TRBV4-1
CASSQEGQGRNHGYTF
TGCGCCAGCAGCCAAGAAGGACAGGGGCGAAACCATGGCTACACCTTC
>TRBJ2-3|.|17|many|TRBV7-2
CASSLVRQGPYTDTQYF
TGTGCCAGCAGCTTAGTCCGGCAGGGGCCCTACACAGATACGCAGTATTTT
>TRBJ2-7|.|13|few|TRBV5-4
CASSPGTDREQYF
TGTGCCAGCAGCCCTGGGACGGACCGAGAGCAGTACTTC
>TRBJ1-1|.|13|many|TRBV27
CASSLTFGTEAFF
TGTGCCAGCAGTTTAACCTTTGGGACTGAAGCTTTCTTT
>TRBJ2-6|.|16|many|TRBV12-3/TRBV12-4
CASRPDRTTGANVLTF
TGTGCCAGCAGACCAGACAGGACAACAGGGGCCAACGTCCTGACTTTC
>TRBJ2-7|.|16|.|TRBV6-1
CASSEMGSAPTDTQYF
TGTGCCAGCAGTGAAATGGGGAGTGCCCCCACAGATACGCAGTACTTC
>TRBJ2-5|.|11|many|TRBV2
CASERQETQYF
TGTGCCAGCGAACGACAAGAGACCCAGTACTTC
>TRBJ1-2|.|12|.|TRBV30
CAWKVVNYGYTF
TGTGCCTGGAAGGTCGTCAACTATGGCTACACCTTC
>TRBJ2-7|TRBD2|15|many|TRBV18
CASSPNDSGVSEQYF
TGTGCCAGCTCACCAAACGATAGCGGGGTGTCCGAGCAGTACTTC
>TRBJ2-7|.|12|.|TRBV11-2
CASSDSFHEQYF
TGTGCCAGCAGCGACAGTTTTCACGAGCAGTACTTC
>TRBJ2-7|TRBD2|15|many|TRBV11-2
CASSLETGGPYEQYF
TGTGCCAGCAGCTTAGAAACGGGGGGGCCCTACGAGCAGTACTTC
>TRBJ2-3|TRBD2|14|many|TRBV20-1
CSAPEAGNTDTQYF
TGCAGTGCGCCGGAAGCGGGGAACACAGATACGCAGTATTTT
>TRBJ2-7|.|13|.|TRBV2
CASSEVGYNEQYF
TGTGCCAGCAGTGAGGTGGGCTACAACGAGCAGTACTTC
>TRBJ2-5|.|11|.|TRBV7-2
CARIHCEPRAF
TGTGCCCGCATCCACTGTGAGCCTCGGGCCTTC
>TRBJ1-2|TRBD1|14|many|TRBV30
CAWSYLDRNDGYTF
TGTGCCTGGAGTTATTTGGACAGGAATGACGGCTACACCTTC
>TRBJ1-2|.|10|many|TRBV29-1
CSVDAGGYTF
TGCAGCGTTGATGCTGGGGGCTACACCTTC
>TRBJ2-1|.|13|.|TRBV2
CANLWSSYNEQFF
TGTGCCAACCTCTGGAGTTCCTACAATGAGCAGTTCTTC
>TRBJ2-7|.|14|many|TRBV24-1
CATSDFPLSYEQYF
TGTGCCACCAGTGATTTTCCCCTCTCCTACGAGCAGTACTTC
>TRBJ2-7|.|14|many|TRBV20-1
CSARLPRSSYEQYF
TGCAGTGCTAGACTCCCCCGCAGCTCCTACGAGCAGTACTTC
>TRBJ2-3|TRBD2|21|many|TRBV5-5
CASSLLMAPARTSGSTDTQYF
TGTGCCAGCAGTTTGTTGATGGCCCCAGCTCGGACTAGCGGCAGCACAGATACGCAGTATTTT
>TRBJ1-3|.|14|.|TRBV2
CASRGASSVNTIYF
TGTGCCAGCAGGGGGGCGAGCTCTGTAAACACCATATATTTT
>TRBJ2-5|.|13|.|TRBV7-3
CVSSLEGSGTQYF
TGTGTTAGCAGCTTAGAAGGGTCGGGGACCCAGTACTTC
>TRBJ2-5|TRBD1|15|.|TRBV12-3/TRBV12-4
CASRPNRGLAETQYF
TGTGCCAGCAGACCAAACAGGGGGCTAGCAGAGACCCAGTACTTC
>TRBJ2-1|TRBD1|14|many|TRBV29-1
CSVVRDRGTNEQFF
TGCAGCGTTGTCCGGGACAGGGGTACAAATGAGCAGTTCTTC
>TRBJ1-2|.|14|many|TRBV20-1
CSARDRKGPYGYTF
TGCAGTGCTAGAGATCGGAAGGGCCCCTATGGCTACACCTTC
>TRBJ1-6|TRBD1|13|many|TRBV2
CASSGDSNSPLHF
TGTGCAAGCTCTGGGGACAGCAATTCACCCCTCCACTTT